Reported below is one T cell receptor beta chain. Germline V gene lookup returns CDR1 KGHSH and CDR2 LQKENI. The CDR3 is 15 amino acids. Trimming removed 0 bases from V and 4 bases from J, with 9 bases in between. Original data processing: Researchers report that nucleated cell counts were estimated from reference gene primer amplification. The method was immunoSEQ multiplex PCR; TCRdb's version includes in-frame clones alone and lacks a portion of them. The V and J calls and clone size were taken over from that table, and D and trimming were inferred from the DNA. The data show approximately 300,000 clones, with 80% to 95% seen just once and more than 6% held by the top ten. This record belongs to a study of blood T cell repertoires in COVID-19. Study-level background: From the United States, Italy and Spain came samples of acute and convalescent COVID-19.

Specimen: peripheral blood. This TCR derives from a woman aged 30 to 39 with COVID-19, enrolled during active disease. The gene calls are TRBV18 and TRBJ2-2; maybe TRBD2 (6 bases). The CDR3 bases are TGTGCCAGCTCACCACCGGAGGGTGGCACCGGGGAGCTGTTTTTT. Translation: CASSPPEGGTGELFF.